Shown below are 18 T cell receptor beta chains from a single sample sequenced in a study of cytomegalovirus exposure and HLA in healthy donors. 60 Vbeta and 13 Jbeta primers were used in PCR. Data came from immunoSEQ multiplex PCR; TCRdb stores just in-frame clones and leaves some out. This table has about 100,000 clones, 75% appearing once. Sequencing was carried out using PBMCs. These receptors were collected from a man aged 45 to 65 in good health and CMV-seronegative.

This sequence joins TRBV6-5 and TRBJ1-5; the D is unclear. The CDR3 is made up of 13 amino acids. The V end lost 6 bases, the J end lost 3 bases, and 9 bases lay between the germline ends. Germline loops: CDR1 MNHEY, CDR2 SVGAGI. CDR3 loop: CASRQTLNQPQHF. Here the CDR3 DNA reads TGTGCCAGCAGACAGACCCTCAATCAGCCCCAGCATTTT.

In its sample, this clone was seen once. The V and J genes are TRBV6-5 and TRBJ1-4; 7 bases agree with TRBD1. J lost 7 bases, V lost 0 bases, and 5 bases had no gene match. The CDR3 is made up of 15 amino acids. The germline V gene encodes CDR1 MNHEY and CDR2 SVGAGI. The CDR3 DNA sequence: TGTGCCAGCAGTTACTCGGGAAACAGGGGTGAAAAACTGTTTTTT. Translation gives CASSYSGNRGEKLFF.

V is TRBV27 and J is TRBJ1-3, with D uncertain. V was cut by 2 bases and J by 0 bases, with 5 bases left in between. This CDR3 has 14 residues. Germline V gives CDR1 MNHEY, CDR2 SMNVEV (reference sequence). CDR3 bases: TGTGCCAGCAGTTTAGCCAGCTCTGGAAACACCATATATTTT. It translates to CASSLASSGNTIYF.

This clone was counted a few times. The J gene is TRBJ2-7, the V gene TRBV4-3, with D possibly matching TRBD2 (6 bases). Germline V gives CDR1 LGHNA, CDR2 YSLEER. V lost 0 bases, J lost 9 bases, and 15 bases lay in between. This CDR3 is 14 amino acids long. The CDR3 here is CASSQERLRRGQYF. The CDR3 DNA is TGCGCCAGCAGCCAAGAGCGACTGCGGCGGGGGCAGTACTTC.

Worth noting for this clone: An end of the junction differs from the germline gene, which may be a read error. The V and J genes are TRBV7-3 and TRBJ2-2, with a weak D call TRBD1 (6 bases). This CDR3 has 15 amino acids. From germline, CDR1 is SGHTA and CDR2 FQGTGA. The CDR3 DNA follows: TGTTCCAGCAGCTTTGCAGGGGCCAGGACCGGGGAGCTGTTTTTT. Protein: CSSSFAGARTGELFF.

The chain links TRBV5-1 to TRBJ2-7; 9 bases match TRBD1. CDR3 size: 14 residues. Losses at the gene ends were 2 bases for V and 3 bases for J; bases not matched to a gene: 3. The V gene's germline CDR1 is SGHRS and CDR2 YFSETQ. This CDR3 is CASSFTGGIYEQYF. CDR3 in DNA: TGCGCCAGCAGCTTTACAGGGGGCATCTACGAGCAGTACTTC.

In its sample, this clone was seen a few times. This chain joins TRBV5-1 and TRBJ1-1, with 7 bases aligning to TRBD1. CDR3 length equals 14 residues. The germline gives CDR1 SGHRS, CDR2 YFSETQ. V shed 7 bases and J 1 base; nucleotides not matched to a gene: 7. The CDR3 DNA is TGCGCCAGCCGGTCCGGGACAGCGAACACTGAAGCTTTCTTT. This codes for CASRSGTANTEAFF. Full variable domain (remainder filled in from reference TRBV5-1 and TRBJ1-1): KAGVTQTPRYLIKTRGQQVTLSCSPISGHRSVSWYQQTPGQGLQFLFEYFSETQRNKGNFPGRFSGRQFSNSRSEMNVSTLELGDSALYLCASRSGTANTEAFFGQGTRLTVV.

The rearrangement uses TRBV7-7 and TRBJ2-5; TRBD1 agrees at 11 bases. Trimming took 3 bases from V and 5 from J; bases not matched to a gene: 2. The CDR3 loop spans 14 amino acids. CDR1 and CDR2 from the germline V gene are SSHAT and FNYEAQ (reference sequence). CDR3: CASSLDRGQETQYF. CDR3 DNA sequence: TGTGCCAGCAGCTTGGACAGGGGGCAGGAGACCCAGTACTTC.

The CDR3 loop is CAWERGRLEAFF. CDR3 DNA sequence: TGTGCCTGGGAGCGGGGGCGCCTAGAAGCTTTCTTT. The chain employs TRBV30 and TRBJ1-1, with a tentative D call TRBD1 (6 bases). CDR1 and CDR2 from the germline V gene are GTSNPN and SVGIG (reference sequence). CDR3 length equals 12 residues. V lost 5 bases to trimming and J lost 8 bases, with 15 bases between them.

V gene TRBV6-5 combines with J gene TRBJ1-5; D might be TRBD1 (5 bases). The length of the CDR3 is 13 residues. From germline, CDR1 is MNHEY and CDR2 SVGAGI. Trimming removed 5 bases from V and 7 bases from J, with 12 bases in between. The CDR3, as DNA: TGTGCCAGCAGTGTACAGGTTTACCAGCCCCAGCATTTT. It encodes CASSVQVYQPQHF.

This chain connects TRBV18 to TRBJ2-5, with D maybe TRBD1 (6 bases). Germline CDR1 and CDR2: KGHSH and LQKENI. This CDR3 has 16 amino acids. V was cut by 3 bases and J by 5 bases, with 19 bases left in between. The CDR3 region has the DNA TGTGCCAGCTCACCGAGTGTTTGGACAGTTGGGGAGACCCAGTACTTC. Its translation: CASSPSVWTVGETQYF. The full variable domain, with the rest looked up from reference TRBV18 and TRBJ2-5, is NAGVMQNPRHLVRRRGQEARLRCSPMKGHSHVYWYRQLPEEGLKFMVYLQKENIIDESGMPKERFSAEFPKEGPSILRIQQVVRGDSAAYFCASSPSVWTVGETQYFGPGTRLLVL.

The chain couples TRBV7-2 to TRBJ1-5; the D gene is possibly TRBD1 (5 bases). The CDR3 is made up of 18 amino acids. The V end lost 2 bases, the J end lost 3 bases, and 20 bases lay between the germline ends. Germline loops: CDR1 SGHTA, CDR2 FQGNSA. CDR3 in DNA: TGTGCCAGCAGCTTAAGGCCGCCGGGGGGGGTAAACAATCAGCCCCAGCATTTT. Translated, it gives CASSLRPPGGVNNQPQHF.

This clone appeared a few times. The V and J genes are TRBV9 and TRBJ1-2; 7 bases are shared with TRBD1. Germline-derived CDR1 and CDR2 are SGDLS and YYNGEE. The CDR3 contains 14 residues. Germline trimming cut 4 bases from V and 7 bases from J; bases unmatched to any gene: 10. The CDR3 reads CASSPSGQFAGYTF. As DNA, the CDR3 is TGTGCCAGCAGCCCGTCGGGACAGTTTGCTGGCTACACCTTC.

The chain couples TRBV6-5 to TRBJ1-3, with a possible D match to TRBD1 (6 bases). The CDR3 totals 16 residues. V was clipped by 3 bases and J by 3 bases, with 15 bases between them. The germline V gene has CDR1 MNHEY and CDR2 SVGAGI. CDR3 protein: CASSYFEGGVGNTIYF. The CDR3 nucleotides are TGTGCCAGCAGTTATTTCGAGGGGGGGGTTGGAAACACCATATATTTT.

The V gene is TRBV29-1, the J gene TRBJ1-1; possible D gene TRBD1, 5 bases. The CDR3 consists of 15 residues. The V end lost 4 bases, the J end lost 4 bases, and 19 bases lay between the germline ends. In germline, CDR1 is SQVTM, CDR2 ANQGSEA. Written as DNA, the CDR3 is TGCAGCGTTGGAAGGACGGGGGGGAGGGGCACTGAAGCTTTCTTT. It translates to CSVGRTGGRGTEAFF.

The genes are TRBV9 and TRBJ2-2; D possibly corresponds to TRBD2 (6 bases). This CDR3 is 14 amino acids long. Trimming removed 8 bases from V and 3 bases from J, with 14 bases in between. The germline V gene encodes CDR1 SGDLS and CDR2 YYNGEE. CDR3 protein: CASSITGDTGELFF. The DNA for the CDR3 is TGTGCCAGTTCTATTACGGGGGACACCGGGGAGCTGTTTTTT. Based on the CDR3 plus reference TRBV9 and TRBJ2-2, the full variable domain is DSGVTQTPKHLITATGQRVTLRCSPRSGDLSVYWYQQSLDQGLQFLIQYYNGEERAKGNILERFSAQQFPDLHSELNLSSLELGDSALYFCASSITGDTGELFFGEGSRLTVL.

The V call is TRBV28, the J call TRBJ1-4; D gene ambiguous. V was shortened by 6 bases and J by 11 bases, with 13 bases between the two germline ends. The CDR3 totals 12 residues. Germline V lookup: CDR1 MDHEN, CDR2 SYDVKM. CDR3 amino acids: CASRSTLRKLFF. The CDR3 bases are TGTGCCAGCAGATCCACTTTACGGAAACTGTTTTTT.

This sequence joins TRBV19 and TRBJ2-1; the D gene is possibly TRBD2 (6 bases). The germline V gene has CDR1 LNHDA and CDR2 SQIVND (reference sequence). CDR3 length equals 15 residues. V lost 2 bases and J lost 4, with 12 bases in between. CDR3 nucleotides: TGTGCCAGTAGTATATTGGGGGGAGTTTACAATGAGCAGTTCTTC. It yields the protein CASSILGGVYNEQFF.